The sample holds a few counts of the clone carrying this T cell receptor (beta chain). This sample is part of a study of sequential checkpoint blockade in melanoma. The wider study: First-line arms were nivolumab then ipilimumab, or the reverse, randomized 1:1. Each arm's sequence ended with maintenance nivolumab.

The CDR3 consists of 15 residues. Trimming left V 5 bases short and J 0 bases short, with 11 bases between. Germline-derived CDR1 and CDR2 are SEHNR and FQNEAQ (reference sequence). Treatment of the sample: randomized to nivolumab then ipilimumab (arm A) or the reverse (arm B). DNA-damaging chemotherapy had not been given to any patient beforehand. PBMC sorting kept live CD3+CD8+ cells without CD19 or CD56. Profiling relied on immunoSEQ multiplex PCR, and the TCRdb table lists in-frame clones only, not all of them. The sample lists some 10,000 clones; 73% were seen once. The receptor comes from a human donor with melanoma. Material: CD8+ T cells sorted from blood (inferred from file names), obtained from a patient given nivolumab and ipilimumab in sequence. V gene TRBV7-9 combines with J gene TRBJ1-3; D gene unclear. CDR3 protein: CASSPRPISGNTIYF. The DNA of the CDR3 is TGTGCCAGCAGCCCTAGACCAATCTCTGGAAACACCATATATTTT.